This T cell receptor (beta chain) comes out of a study of cytomegalovirus exposure and HLA in healthy donors. On the study more broadly: Early release data held around 82 million unique TCRs from HLA-typed donors. Study conclusions and caveats: The later analysis indicated that the majority of CMV-associated TCR beta chains appeared HLA-restricted. Rare sequences made up most TCRs, while some public TCRs were found in many donors.

There were likely unrecorded immune exposures, though donors were nominally healthy when sampled. In its sample, this clone was seen once. Antigen unknown. The ends lost 5 bases at V and 7 bases at J; junction bases unmatched: 20. Germline CDR1 and CDR2: SGHRS and YFSETQ. The CDR3 is 17 amino acids. 13 Jbeta primers and 60 Vbeta primers were used for the PCR. Sequenced by immunoSEQ multiplex PCR; TCRdb stores in-frame clones only, minus some. The sample gives 85,000 to 100,000 clones, over 75% of which show up once; 3% to 4.5% is in the top ten. This TCR was sampled from a female donor in good health and CMV-seropositive. Sequences were obtained from PBMCs. This sequence joins TRBV5-1 and TRBJ2-7, with 8 bases matching TRBD1. CDR3 bases: TGCGCCAGCAGTGCACCTCCTACAGGGGGTGCGAAGGAAGAGCAGTACTTC. This gives the protein CASSAPPTGGAKEEQYF.